This T cell receptor (beta chain) was identified in a study of T cell changes during pregnancy in multiple sclerosis. Germline V CDR1 and CDR2: SGHTA, FQGTGA. The CDR3 loop spans 13 amino acids. The V and J ends lost 5 bases and 7 bases respectively, with 14 bases between them. Assay: immunoSEQ multiplex PCR; the TCRdb copy retains only in-frame clones and omits some. The sample shows 70,000 to 95,000 clones, about 88% of them seen only once. This TCR was sampled from a female donor with multiple sclerosis, enrolled in a pregnancy study. The V call is TRBV7-3, the J call TRBJ1-2, with a weak D call TRBD1 (5 bases). The sample was peripheral blood, taken before pregnancy. DNA for the CDR3: TGTGCCAGCAGCCCGCAGGGACTCGGTGGCTACACCTTC. It codes for CASSPQGLGGYTF.